This T cell receptor (beta chain) was retrieved from a study of blood T cell repertoires in COVID-19. V lost 1 base, J lost 5 bases, and 3 bases lay in between. The CDR3 covers 11 residues. The data were produced by immunoSEQ multiplex PCR, yet TCRdb's version contains in-frame clones alone and is incomplete. Counted here are approximately 150,000 clones, 79% occurring once; the ten biggest clones make up roughly 8.6%. This clone came up a few times. This chain connects TRBV12-3 or TRBV12-4 to TRBJ2-7; the D is unclear. The receptor was isolated from a man aged 50-59 years with active or convalescent COVID-19. The sample comprised peripheral blood. For the CDR3, the DNA is TGTGCCAGCAGTTTAGGGCACGAGCAGTACTTC. Its translation is CASSLGHEQYF.